The T cell receptor (beta chain) described here comes from a study of control samples from healthy donors and cancer patients. Sequencing was performed with immunoSEQ multiplex PCR; in TCRdb, only in-frame clones are kept and a portion is missing. The sample carries 100,000 to 150,000 clones, approximately 92% recorded once. The CDR3 spans 15 residues. The V gene's germline CDR1 is MNHEY and CDR2 SMNVEV (reference sequence). V shed 6 bases and J 5 bases; nucleotides not matched to a gene: 11. This chain joins TRBV27 and TRBJ2-5; TRBD2 aligns across 8 bases. The clonotype originates from a man aged 80 or over with head and neck cancer. Material: PBMCs. For the CDR3, the DNA is TGTGCCAGCAGCAAAGCGGGGGCGACGTGGGAGACCCAGTACTTC. The encoded protein is CASSKAGATWETQYF.